The 22 T cell receptor beta chains given below trace back to one sample, sequenced in a study of graft-versus-host responses after intestinal transplantation. Clones were read by immunoSEQ multiplex PCR, and TCRdb kept only the in-frame ones, dropping some. The repertoire has some 130,000 clones, about 92% of them found once; the top ten carry around 0.16%. These receptors' targets are unknown. Here the sequenced sample was unstimulated CD4+ T cells sorted from spleen or lymph node cells, taken before intestinal transplant. Every receptor here comes from a human donor who received an intestinal transplant.

Here the CDR3 reads CASSLSLAPGTTYGYTF. CDR3 coding DNA: TGCGCCAGCAGCTTGTCCTTGGCACCCGGGACAACCTATGGCTACACCTTC. J is TRBJ1-2 and V is TRBV5-1, with a weak D call TRBD1 (6 bases). V lost 1 base and J 4 bases, leaving 20 bases between the germline ends. The CDR3 has 17 residues. Germline values: CDR1 SGHRS, CDR2 YFSETQ.

This clone was seen a single time. The V and J genes are TRBV12-5 and TRBJ1-6; TRBD1 agrees at 7 bases. Germline V lookup: CDR1 LGHNT, CDR2 FRNRAP. Trimming cost V 7 bases and J 13 bases; bases outside gene matches: 16. There are 15 residues in the CDR3. As DNA, the CDR3 is TGTGCTAGTGCAACCGAAGGGACAGCCCTCATTCCCCTCCACTTT. Its translation: CASATEGTALIPLHF.

This clone appeared once. CDR3 nucleotide sequence: TGTGCCAGCAGTCGACAGGGGCGAGCTTTCTTT. Translating gives CASSRQGRAFF. The chain uses TRBV6-5 and TRBJ1-1; 8 nucleotides agree with TRBD1. J was trimmed by 10 bases and V by 5 bases; bases with no gene match: 3. Germline loops: CDR1 MNHEY, CDR2 SVGAGI. This CDR3 is 11 amino acids long.

The rearrangement links TRBV7-2 to TRBJ1-5; no clear D gene. The germline V and J ends were trimmed by 2 bases and 4 bases, with 9 bases remaining between them. The CDR3 has 14 residues. Germline CDR1 reads SGHTA; CDR2 reads FQGNSA. CDR3 bases: TGTGCCAGCAGCTTATCGCAGGCAAATCAGCCCCAGCATTTT. As protein: CASSLSQANQPQHF.

The V and J genes are TRBV6-5 and TRBJ2-7, with D maybe TRBD2 (5 bases). The length of the CDR3 is 15 residues. Germline CDR1 reads MNHEY; CDR2 reads SVGAGI. Trimming took 2 bases from V and 3 from J, leaving 14 bases between them. The CDR3 sequence is CASSYLAGTYYEQYF. Written as DNA, the CDR3 is TGTGCCAGCAGTTACCTGGCGGGCACCTACTACGAGCAGTACTTC.

The J gene is TRBJ1-4, the V gene TRBV6-1; D is possibly TRBD1 (6 bases). The CDR3 runs to 15 residues. Trimming pared 7 bases from V and 8 bases from J, leaving 20 bases between. Germline CDR1 MNHNS, CDR2 SASEGT. CDR3 bases: TGTGCCAGCACCATTCACGGGGGCTTAGGAGAAAAACTGTTTTTT. Encoded protein: CASTIHGGLGEKLFF.

The rearrangement links TRBV7-9 to TRBJ2-2; D possibly uses TRBD1 or TRBD2 (5 bases each). In germline, CDR1 is SEHNR, CDR2 FQNEAQ (reference sequence). This CDR3 comprises 15 residues. Trimming took 5 bases from V and 5 from J, leaving 15 bases between them. The CDR3 bases are TGTGCCAGCAGCCTCCGGATCGAGGGGACCGGGGAGCTGTTTTTT. Translation: CASSLRIEGTGELFF. Full variable domain (missing parts from reference TRBV7-9 and TRBJ2-2): DTGVSQNPRHKITKRGQNVTFRCDPISEHNRLYWYRQTLGQGPEFLTYFQNEAQLEKSRLLSDRFSAERPKGSFSTLEIQRTEQGDSAMYLCASSLRIEGTGELFFGEGSRLTVL.

This sequence joins TRBV5-6 and TRBJ1-3, with 7 positions matching TRBD1. With V trimmed by 1 base and J by 0 bases, 4 bases remained unmatched. Germline V gives CDR1 SGHDT, CDR2 YYEEEE. CDR3 length: 16 amino acids. CDR3 protein: CASSLTDRVSGNTIYF. The CDR3 DNA sequence: TGTGCCAGCAGCTTGACCGACAGGGTCTCTGGAAACACCATATATTTT.

This clone has only a few counts. The V call is TRBV7-2, the J call TRBJ1-1, with 9 positions matching TRBD1. Germline V gene data show CDR1 as SGHTA and CDR2 as FQGNSA. V trimming: 5 bases; J trimming: 1 base; junction bases outside the gene matches: 5. The CDR3 is 15 amino acids. CDR3 nucleotide sequence: TGTGCCAGCAGCCCTGGGACAGGGAAGAACACTGAAGCTTTCTTT. As protein: CASSPGTGKNTEAFF.

The chain couples TRBV7-2 to TRBJ2-5; weak D call: TRBD2 (5 bases). The CDR3 is 14 residues long. The germline V and J ends were trimmed by 5 bases and 0 bases, with 10 bases remaining between them. The germline V gene encodes CDR1 SGHTA and CDR2 FQGNSA. The CDR3 sequence: CASSPSLDQETQYF. The CDR3, as DNA: TGTGCCAGCAGCCCGTCACTAGACCAAGAGACCCAGTACTTC.

The chain has TRBV5-4 and TRBJ2-1, with D possibly being TRBD2 (7 bases). The CDR3 runs to 15 residues. Between the trimmed V and J ends, which lost 4 bases and 9 bases, there was a span of 20 bases. Germline assignment: CDR1 SGHNT and CDR2 YYREEE (reference sequence). CDR3 amino acids: CASSLPLGGGGEQFF. In nucleotides, the CDR3 is TGTGCCAGCAGCCTCCCACTCGGGGGAGGGGGTGAGCAGTTCTTC.

This chain uses TRBV11-1 with TRBJ1-2; the match to TRBD1 covers 7 bases. This CDR3 is 15 amino acids long. Germline CDR1 reads SGHAT; CDR2 reads FQDESV (reference sequence). V lost 2 bases and J lost 5; bases outside the gene matches: 8. The CDR3 here is CASSLRWRDSYGYTF. The CDR3 nucleotides are TGTGCCAGCAGCTTAAGGTGGAGGGACAGTTATGGCTACACCTTC.

J is TRBJ1-5 and V is TRBV19; D may be TRBD1 (6 bases). Trimming left V 5 bases short and J 0 bases short, with 17 bases between. This CDR3 is 17 amino acids long. Looked up from germline, CDR1 is LNHDA and CDR2 is SQIVND (reference sequence). The CDR3 nucleotides are TGTGCCAGTAGTCCGGGGCAGGGGTTTCTTAGCAATCAGCCCCAGCATTTT. Amino acids: CASSPGQGFLSNQPQHF.

The chain has TRBV5-1 and TRBJ2-3, with TRBD2 matching over 15 bases. The CDR3 runs to 19 residues. The V gene end was trimmed by 4 bases and the J gene end by 0 bases; junction bases not matched to a gene: 9. Germline CDR1 SGHRS, CDR2 YFSETQ. The CDR3 sequence is CASSLPGTSGGSSTDTQYF. CDR3 sequence (DNA): TGCGCCAGCAGCCTACCGGGGACTAGCGGGGGGTCTAGCACAGATACGCAGTATTTT.

This chain joins TRBV5-1 and TRBJ2-7; TRBD2 agrees at 7 bases. CDR1 and CDR2 (germline): SGHRS, YFSETQ. The CDR3 spans 14 residues. Unmatched junction bases numbered 3, after V lost 0 bases and J lost 3 bases. The DNA for the CDR3 is TGCGCCAGCAGCTTGGAACCTAGCGGCTACGAGCAGTACTTC. The encoded protein is CASSLEPSGYEQYF.

The CDR3 bases are TGTGCCAGCAGACGATCTATGACAGGTTCCATCACCCTCCACTTT. As protein: CASRRSMTGSITLHF. The chain is built from TRBV7-2 and TRBJ1-6, with a tentative D call TRBD1 (6 bases). V lost 6 bases and J lost 14, with 23 bases in between. The CDR3 totals 15 residues. CDR1 and CDR2 (germline): SGHTA, FQGNSA.

In its sample, this clone was seen a few times. V gene TRBV7-9 combines with J gene TRBJ1-6, with D perhaps TRBD1 (5 bases). With 4 bases removed from V and 7 bases from J, the gap between germline ends came to 17 bases. The CDR3 covers 16 residues. The germline V gene has CDR1 SEHNR and CDR2 FQNEAQ (reference sequence). The CDR3 DNA is TGTGCCAGCAGCTCGATCGGGGGAAGGGGAAATTCACCCCTCCACTTT. Translating gives CASSSIGGRGNSPLHF.

About this clone itself: Other nucleotide sequences from this sample produce the same CDR3. This chain uses TRBV5-1 with TRBJ1-1; D is possibly TRBD1 (6 bases). Germline V gene lookup returns CDR1 SGHRS and CDR2 YFSETQ. V lost 0 bases to trimming and J lost 3 bases, with 6 bases between them. This CDR3 has 13 residues. The DNA for the CDR3 is TGCGCCAGCAGCTTGGACAGGGACACTGAAGCTTTCTTT. It encodes CASSLDRDTEAFF. The variable domain in full, completed from reference TRBV5-1 and TRBJ1-1, reads KAGVTQTPRYLIKTRGQQVTLSCSPISGHRSVSWYQQTPGQGLQFLFEYFSETQRNKGNFPGRFSGRQFSNSRSEMNVSTLELGDSALYLCASSLDRDTEAFFGQGTRLTVV.

The V call is TRBV6-6, the J call TRBJ2-5; 7 nucleotides line up with TRBD2. Trimming removed 8 bases from V and 7 bases from J; junction bases left unmatched: 4. The V gene's germline CDR1 is MNHNY and CDR2 SVGAGI (reference sequence). The CDR3 spans 11 residues. CDR3 nucleotides: TGTGCCAGCGGGGGGGGGAGGACCCAGTACTTC. The encoded protein is CASGGGRTQYF.

The CDR3 coding sequence is TGTGCCAGCAGCCCCTCCCTAGCGGACAATGAGCAGTTCTTC. Translation: CASSPSLADNEQFF. This sequence joins TRBV7-3 and TRBJ2-1; TRBD2 aligns across 7 bases. V shed 5 bases and J 5 bases; nucleotides not matched to a gene: 6. The CDR3 extends over 14 amino acids. Germline values: CDR1 SGHTA, CDR2 FQGTGA.

The gene calls are TRBV6-1 and TRBJ2-3; D is possibly TRBD2 (5 bases). The length of the CDR3 is 13 residues. Germline loops: CDR1 MNHNS, CDR2 SASEGT. Trimming stripped 2 bases from V and 6 bases from J, with 9 bases between. In DNA form, the CDR3 reads TGTGCCAGCAGTGAACGCCGGGGTGATACGCAGTATTTT. Protein product: CASSERRGDTQYF.

The chain employs TRBV10-3 and TRBJ2-1, with a tentative D call TRBD2 (5 bases). V gave up 2 bases and J gave up 8 bases, with 31 bases separating them. The CDR3 sequence is 20 residues long. CDR1 and CDR2 (germline): ENHRY, SYGVKD. CDR3 sequence (DNA): TGTGCCATCAGTGAGGAAGGACTCCAGGCGTGGGGAGCCGGTGACTATGAGCAGTTCTTC. Translated, it gives CAISEEGLQAWGAGDYEQFF.